What follows are 27 T cell receptor beta chains derived from one specimen sequenced in a study of CD4 T cells in relation to SARS-CoV-2 and coronaviruses (dated by TCRdb to the early 2020s). Libraries were constructed by the immunoSEQ multiplex PCR assay. TCRdb stores this immuneACCESS table with in-frame sequences only. Part of the clones is absent; in the studies checked, under half of the shortfall reflects unresolved V genes, and no reason is known for the rest. The sample has about 30,000 clones on record, less than 80% of them singletons. Clones ranked in the top ten supply about 12% of the sample. These receptors have no known antigen. CD4+ T cells from unexposed donors were collected before the COVID-19 pandemic (2011-2018). After about 9 days of culture, CD4+ T cells were isolated with the EasySep CD4+ T cell isolation kit. The sequenced sample was CD4+ T cells from PBMCs, cultured in vitro. Every receptor here comes from a human donor in good health.

The V call is TRBV6-6, the J call TRBJ1-5; D is ambiguous. Trimming took off 6 bases at V and 0 bases at J, with 9 bases between the two ends. The CDR3 runs 14 residues. Germline assignment: CDR1 MNHNY and CDR2 SVGAGI (reference sequence). The DNA of the CDR3 is TGTGCCAGCAGCCACGGGGATAGCAATCAGCCCCAGCATTTT. Its protein is CASSHGDSNQPQHF.

V usage is TRBV19 and J usage is TRBJ1-2, with a tentative D call TRBD1 (6 bases). The CDR3 contains 15 residues. V was cut by 5 bases and J by 6 bases, with 19 bases left in between. Germline lookup yields CDR1 LNHDA and CDR2 SQIVND (reference sequence). CDR3 sequence reads: CASSSDQGRIDGYTF. The DNA for the CDR3 is TGTGCCAGTAGTTCGGATCAGGGGAGGATTGATGGCTACACCTTC.

This chain uses TRBV6-5 with TRBJ2-7; TRBD1 matches 9 bases. CDR3 size: 14 residues. With 4 bases clipped from V and 5 bases from J, the junction kept 6 bases outside the gene matches. Per germline, CDR1 MNHEY and CDR2 SVGAGI. CDR3 residues: CASSSWTGVHEQYF. CDR3 DNA: TGTGCCAGCAGTTCCTGGACAGGGGTCCACGAGCAGTACTTC.

The J gene is TRBJ2-1, the V gene TRBV5-4; TRBD1 or TRBD2 may be the D gene (5 bases each). This CDR3 has 19 residues. Germline-derived CDR1 and CDR2 are SGHNT and YYREEE (reference sequence). Deletions cut 3 bases from V and 0 bases from J, with 22 bases between. The CDR3 protein is CASSSHPILGTSSYNEQFF. The CDR3 coding sequence is TGTGCCAGCAGCTCTCACCCGATTCTGGGGACCAGCTCCTACAATGAGCAGTTCTTC.

This clone was detected only a few times. This chain joins TRBV13 and TRBJ1-3, with D uncertain. Germline V gene sequence: CDR1 PRHDT, CDR2 FYEKMQ (reference sequence). This CDR3 contains 15 residues. V lost 5 bases, J lost 0 bases, and 11 bases lay in between. DNA for the CDR3: TGTGCCAGCAGCGATCGACGGCTCTCTGGAAACACCATATATTTT. It is translated as CASSDRRLSGNTIYF. The complete variable domain, with remaining parts taken from reference TRBV13 and TRBJ1-3, reads AAGVIQSPRHLIKEKRETATLKCYPIPRHDTVYWYQQGPGQDPQFLISFYEKMQSDKGSIPDRFSAQQFSDYHSELNMSSLELGDSALYFCASSDRRLSGNTIYFGEGSWLTVV.

The V call is TRBV7-3, the J call TRBJ2-3, with 7 bases matching TRBD2. The CDR3 totals 15 residues. V lost 4 bases to trimming and J lost 1 base; unmatched junction nucleotides: 5. The germline CDR1 and CDR2 sequences are SGHTA and FQGTGA. In DNA form, the CDR3 reads TGTGCCAGCAGCTCGGGCGGGAGCGGCACAGATACGCAGTATTTT. Amino acids: CASSSGGSGTDTQYF.

The chain is built from TRBV11-2 and TRBJ1-4, with D uncertain. This CDR3 is built from 15 residues. Trimming took off 1 base at V and 3 bases at J, with 9 bases between the two ends. Germline CDR1 and CDR2: SGHAT and FQNNGV. The CDR3 region has the DNA TGTGCCAGCAGCTTAGTGTCAAGTCCTAATGAAAAACTGTTTTTT. Amino acids: CASSLVSSPNEKLFF.

V gene TRBV19 combines with J gene TRBJ2-7; 9 bases match TRBD1. The germline gives CDR1 LNHDA, CDR2 SQIVND (reference sequence). The CDR3 runs to 15 residues. Trimming at V came to 5 bases and at J to 3 bases, leaving 8 bases not matched to a gene. CDR3 coding DNA: TGTGCCAGTAGTGCACCGGGACAGGGCTTCTACGAGCAGTACTTC. Translating gives CASSAPGQGFYEQYF.

This clone was detected only a few times. The rearrangement joins TRBV2 to TRBJ2-1, with 8 bases matching TRBD2. In germline, CDR1 is SNHLY, CDR2 FYNNEI. This CDR3 is built from 14 residues. J gave up 6 bases and V 8 bases, and 9 bases lay outside the gene matches. The CDR3 here is CASLERGPSNEQFF. CDR3 DNA sequence: TGTGCCAGCCTAGAGCGGGGGCCAAGCAATGAGCAGTTCTTC.

The chain combines TRBV5-1 with TRBJ2-5; 7 nucleotides align to TRBD2. Germline values: CDR1 SGHRS, CDR2 YFSETQ. V shed 5 bases and J 5 bases; nucleotides not matched to a gene: 12. The CDR3 has 15 residues. In DNA form, the CDR3 reads TGCGCCAGCAGTGACCTAGCGGTGAGCGGGGAGACCCAGTACTTC. Translating gives CASSDLAVSGETQYF.

This sequence joins TRBV6-1 and TRBJ2-3; TRBD1 matches 11 bases. The CDR3 extends over 16 amino acids. J lost 4 bases, V lost 4 bases, and 7 bases had no gene match. CDR1 and CDR2 from the germline V gene are MNHNS and SASEGT. The CDR3, as DNA: TGTGCCAGCAGTGCGGACAGGGGGCGAGGGGCAGATACGCAGTATTTT. Translation: CASSADRGRGADTQYF.

The chain employs TRBV30 and TRBJ2-1, with D perhaps TRBD1 (6 bases). Germline V gene sequence: CDR1 GTSNPN, CDR2 SVGIG (reference sequence). This CDR3 spans 12 amino acids. Trimming shortened V by 4 bases and J by 6 bases, and 10 bases separated the two germline ends. CDR3 region: CAWTGVGNEQFF. The DNA for the CDR3 is TGTGCCTGGACAGGGGTAGGCAATGAGCAGTTCTTC.

J is TRBJ1-3 and V is TRBV10-3; D unclear. The CDR3 consists of 14 residues. CDR1 and CDR2 (germline): ENHRY, SYGVKD. Trimming stripped 7 bases from V and 0 bases from J, with 10 bases between. The CDR3, as DNA: TGTGCCATCACACCGGGGAACTCTGGAAACACCATATATTTT. Its protein product is CAITPGNSGNTIYF.

The chain has TRBV5-5 and TRBJ1-3; no clear D. The germline V gene has CDR1 SGHKS and CDR2 YYEKEE (reference sequence). This CDR3 is built from 14 residues. Trimming stripped 4 bases from V and 0 bases from J, with 8 bases between. The CDR3 protein is CASSPPGSGNTIYF. CDR3 nucleotide sequence: TGTGCCAGCAGCCCTCCAGGCTCTGGAAACACCATATATTTT.

V is TRBV5-1 and J is TRBJ2-2; D unclear. V dropped 1 base and J dropped 2 bases, with 0 bases sitting between them. This CDR3 has 12 amino acids. The germline CDR1 and CDR2 sequences are SGHRS and YFSETQ. This CDR3 is CASSLNTGELFF. CDR3 nucleotides: TGCGCCAGCAGCTTGAACACCGGGGAGCTGTTTTTT. Full variable domain (missing parts from reference TRBV5-1 and TRBJ2-2): KAGVTQTPRYLIKTRGQQVTLSCSPISGHRSVSWYQQTPGQGLQFLFEYFSETQRNKGNFPGRFSGRQFSNSRSEMNVSTLELGDSALYLCASSLNTGELFFGEGSRLTVL.

DNA for the CDR3: TGTGCCAGCAGCCAAGCCCCCCAGGGAGGCACAGATACGCAGTATTTT. Translation: CASSQAPQGGTDTQYF. V usage is TRBV3-1 (or the pseudogene TRBV3-2) and J usage is TRBJ2-3; D possibly matches TRBD1 or TRBD2 (5 bases each). CDR1 is LGHDT, CDR2 YNNKEL, per germline (reference sequence). The CDR3 length is 16 residues. V was pared by 1 base and J by 1 base, with 12 bases between.

The chain recombines TRBV5-5 with TRBJ1-5; D not certain. The CDR3 is 17 amino acids. Trimming pared 2 bases from V and 5 bases from J, leaving 20 bases between. CDR1 SGHKS and CDR2 YYEKEE come from the germline V gene (reference sequence). CDR3 in amino acids: CASSLRSETTMDQPQHF. CDR3 DNA: TGTGCCAGCAGCTTACGTTCGGAGACTACTATGGATCAGCCCCAGCATTTT.

The rearrangement links TRBV19 to TRBJ1-3; tentatively, D is TRBD1 (6 bases). Germline loops: CDR1 LNHDA, CDR2 SQIVND (reference sequence). The CDR3 has 15 amino acids. V was shortened by 0 bases and J by 5 bases, with 11 bases between the two germline ends. This CDR3 reads CASSIEGTSRNTIYF. The CDR3 region has the DNA TGTGCCAGTAGTATAGAGGGGACAAGTAGAAACACCATATATTTT.

In its sample, this clone was seen a few times. The CDR3 region is CASSESQNSPLHF. For the CDR3, the DNA is TGCGCCAGCAGTGAGTCGCAAAATTCACCCCTCCACTTT. The chain links TRBV10-1 to TRBJ1-6; D not resolved. From germline, CDR1 is WNHNN and CDR2 SYGVQD (reference sequence). This CDR3 region has 13 residues. V shed 0 bases and J shed 7 bases, with 4 bases lying between them.

The V and J genes are TRBV7-9 and TRBJ2-1, with 9 bases aligning to TRBD2. This CDR3 has 15 residues. V trimming: 3 bases; J trimming: 7 bases; junction bases outside the gene matches: 7. Germline V gene sequence: CDR1 SEHNR, CDR2 FQNEAQ (reference sequence). This CDR3 reads CASSFSGRWLNEQFF. As DNA, the CDR3 is TGTGCCAGCAGCTTCAGCGGGAGGTGGTTGAATGAGCAGTTCTTC. Looking up the rest from reference TRBV7-9 and TRBJ2-1 gives the full variable domain: DTGVSQNPRHKITKRGQNVTFRCDPISEHNRLYWYRQTLGQGPEFLTYFQNEAQLEKSRLLSDRFSAERPKGSFSTLEIQRTEQGDSAMYLCASSFSGRWLNEQFFGPGTRLTVL.

The chain uses TRBV21-1 and TRBJ1-1. TRBV21-1 is termed a pseudogene. The CDR3 totals 15 residues. CDR3 nucleotides: TGTGCCAGCAGCAAAGTTCACAGCGGGAACACTGAAGCTTTCTTT. Amino acid sequence: CASSKVHSGNTEAFF.

The chain employs TRBV14 and TRBJ1-1; D is uncertain. Germline V lookup: CDR1 SGHDN, CDR2 FVKESK. The CDR3 runs to 13 residues. The V end was cut by 4 bases, the J end by 4 bases, with 10 bases between. The CDR3 loop reads CASSPTTPTEAFF. CDR3 in DNA: TGTGCCAGCAGCCCTACTACCCCCACTGAAGCTTTCTTT.

The chain is built from TRBV5-1 and TRBJ2-2; tentatively, D is TRBD1 (6 bases). Trimming pared 0 bases from V and 1 base from J, leaving 10 bases between. The germline V gene has CDR1 SGHRS and CDR2 YFSETQ. The CDR3 runs to 16 residues. CDR3 nucleotides: TGCGCCAGCAGCTTGGCGGGACACCAGAACACCGGGGAGCTGTTTTTT. This translates into CASSLAGHQNTGELFF.

The J gene is TRBJ1-1, the V gene TRBV4-3, with D tentatively TRBD1 (5 bases). The V gene's germline CDR1 is LGHNA and CDR2 YSLEER. The CDR3 contains 15 residues. V lost 0 bases and J 2 bases, leaving 10 bases between the germline ends. DNA for the CDR3: TGCGCCAGCAGCCAAGAACCGACAGCAAACACTGAAGCTTTCTTT. Residues: CASSQEPTANTEAFF.

The chain combines TRBV5-1 with TRBJ1-1, with D hard to call. The CDR3 consists of 14 residues. Germline loops: CDR1 SGHRS, CDR2 YFSETQ. The V end was cut by 4 bases, the J end by 8 bases, with 18 bases between. Here the CDR3 reads CASSPVGGRPEAFF. CDR3 nucleotide sequence: TGCGCCAGCAGCCCGGTGGGAGGCAGGCCCGAAGCTTTCTTT.

This clone was seen a single time. The chain joins TRBV27 to TRBJ2-7; D gene uncertain. Trimming cost V 5 bases and J 3 bases, with 11 bases left between them. Germline V gene data show CDR1 as MNHEY and CDR2 as SMNVEV (reference sequence). CDR3 size: 13 residues. The CDR3 protein is CASSNAGVYEQYF. The CDR3 DNA reads as TGTGCCAGCAGTAACGCAGGTGTCTACGAGCAGTACTTC.

The chain carries TRBV19 and TRBJ2-1; 8 positions agree with TRBD1. J lost 6 bases, V lost 1 base, and 5 bases had no gene match. Germline CDR1 is LNHDA and CDR2 is SQIVND (reference sequence). The CDR3 totals 15 residues. This CDR3 reads CASSIVEDRVNEQFF. CDR3 DNA: TGTGCCAGTAGTATAGTCGAGGACAGGGTCAATGAGCAGTTCTTC.